These 9 T cell receptor beta chains share one sample of origin, sequenced in a study of shared clonotypes between healthy human individuals. The method was immunoSEQ multiplex PCR; TCRdb's version includes in-frame clones alone and lacks a portion of them. The sample consists of millions of clones, about 92% of them appearing once. The source material was naive CD4+ T cells from PBMCs. The subset was: CD45RA+ positively selected. All receptors come from a man between 18 and 29 years old in good health. Some clones in this sample may be carry-over from other donors' samples.

This sequence joins TRBV6-4 and TRBJ1-1, with 8 bases fitting TRBD1. With 3 bases clipped from V and 4 bases from J, the junction kept 1 base outside the gene matches. The CDR3 spans 13 residues. Germline V gene sequence: CDR1 MRHNA, CDR2 SNTAGT. Here the CDR3 DNA reads TGTGCCAGCAGTGAACAGGGGGGCACTGAAGCTTTCTTT. This sequence encodes CASSEQGGTEAFF.

The J gene is TRBJ2-5, the V gene TRBV11-2; D unresolved. Germline CDR1 reads SGHAT; CDR2 reads FQNNGV. The CDR3 sequence is 11 residues long. V was cut by 7 bases and J by 3 bases, with 6 bases left in between. The CDR3 nucleotides read TGTGCCAGCACCTACAAAGAGACCCAGTACTTC. Residues: CASTYKETQYF. The whole variable domain, filled in from reference TRBV11-2 and TRBJ2-5, reads EAGVAQSPRYKIIEKRQSVAFWCNPISGHATLYWYQQILGQGPKLLIQFQNNGVVDDSQLPKDRFSAERLKGVDSTLKIQPAKLEDSAVYLCASTYKETQYFGPGTRLLVL.

The rearrangement joins TRBV11-1 to TRBJ2-7, with D tentatively TRBD2 (6 bases). The V gene's germline CDR1 is SGHAT and CDR2 FQDESV (reference sequence). V was cut by 6 bases and J by 4 bases, with 16 bases left in between. The CDR3 is 14 amino acids. The CDR3 nucleotides read TGTGCCAGCAGGGCTTTAGGCGGGGCGTACGAGCAGTACTTC. It encodes CASRALGGAYEQYF.

About this clone itself: This specimen includes other DNA sequences encoding the same CDR3. The gene calls are TRBV28 and TRBJ2-7; 7 nucleotides align to TRBD1. Germline CDR1 is MDHEN and CDR2 is SYDVKM. The CDR3 contains 13 residues. With V trimmed by 3 bases and J by 2 bases, 1 base remained unmatched. CDR3: CASSLRGPYEQYF. DNA for the CDR3: TGTGCCAGCAGTTTGAGGGGGCCCTACGAGCAGTACTTC.

The chain carries TRBV11-3 and TRBJ2-1; 9 nucleotides align to TRBD2. CDR3 length: 15 residues. Unmatched junction bases numbered 3, after V lost 3 bases and J lost 3 bases. Germline CDR1 reads SGHNT; CDR2 reads YENEEA. CDR3 in DNA: TGTGCCAGCAGCTTTAGCGGGAGCGACTACAATGAGCAGTTCTTC. Residues: CASSFSGSDYNEQFF.

V and J are TRBV27 and TRBJ1-3; D is possibly TRBD1 (5 bases). Germline CDR1 is MNHEY and CDR2 is SMNVEV (reference sequence). This CDR3 is built from 14 residues. With 0 bases removed from V and 8 bases from J, the gap between germline ends came to 11 bases. CDR3 in DNA: TGTGCCAGCAGTTTATCGGGGGTGGGGCACACCATATATTTT. Its protein is CASSLSGVGHTIYF.

The CDR3 DNA follows: TGTGCCAGCAGCAAAGTGAAGGGGCATGTTGCGGAAAAACTGTTTTTT. Protein: CASSKVKGHVAEKLFF. This rearrangement joins TRBV21-1 to TRBJ1-4; the D call in the table, TRBD1, was not verified against the DNA. TRBV21-1 is assigned pseudogene status. The CDR3 is 16 amino acids.

V usage is TRBV30 and J usage is TRBJ1-3; D ambiguous. The CDR3 length is 15 residues. Per germline, CDR1 GTSNPN and CDR2 SVGIG (reference sequence). The V gene lost 0 bases and the J gene lost 4 bases, with 13 bases spanning the gap. CDR3 in DNA: TGTGCCTGGAGTGTAATATTGGCTGGGGGAAACACCATATATTTT. Translating gives CAWSVILAGGNTIYF.

The rearrangement uses TRBV6-1 and TRBJ2-7, with 7 bases that match TRBD1. CDR1 is MNHNS and CDR2 is SASEGT in the germline V gene. The CDR3 is made up of 18 amino acids. V shed 4 bases, J shed 7 bases, and the junction held 22 bases outside the gene matches. In DNA, the CDR3 is TGTGCCAGCAGTGCCATGGAAAAGGGCCGGCAGGGGGTATCGGAGCAGTACTTC. Translating gives CASSAMEKGRQGVSEQYF.